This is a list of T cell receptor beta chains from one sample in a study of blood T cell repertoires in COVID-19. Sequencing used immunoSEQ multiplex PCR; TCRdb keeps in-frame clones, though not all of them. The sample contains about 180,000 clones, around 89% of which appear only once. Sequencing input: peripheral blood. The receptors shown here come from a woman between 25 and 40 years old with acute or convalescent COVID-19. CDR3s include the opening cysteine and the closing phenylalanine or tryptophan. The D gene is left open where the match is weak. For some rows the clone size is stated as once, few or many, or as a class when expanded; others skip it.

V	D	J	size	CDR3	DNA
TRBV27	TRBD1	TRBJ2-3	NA	CASKRTGARGTDTQYF	TGTGCCAGCAAGAGGACAGGGGCGCGGGGCACAGATACGCAGTATTTT
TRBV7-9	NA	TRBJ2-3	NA	CASSPEVLTDTQYF	TGTGCCAGCAGCCCCGAGGTCCTCACAGATACGCAGTATTTT
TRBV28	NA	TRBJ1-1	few	CASSERDTEAFF	TGTGCCAGCAGCGAGCGGGACACTGAAGCTTTCTTT
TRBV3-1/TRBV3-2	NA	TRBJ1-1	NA	CASSQYRDSGTEAFF	TGTGCCAGCAGCCAATATCGAGACAGTGGCACTGAAGCTTTCTTT
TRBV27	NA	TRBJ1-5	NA	CASAFRGGTQHF	TGTGCCAGCGCATTCCGGGGGGGTACCCAGCATTTT
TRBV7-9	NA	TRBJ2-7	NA	CASSLEWPPHF	TGTGCCAGCAGCTTAGAATGGCCCCCACATTTC
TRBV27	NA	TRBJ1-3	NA	CASSSRASGNTIYF	TGTGCCAGCAGTTCGAGGGCCTCTGGAAACACCATATATTTT
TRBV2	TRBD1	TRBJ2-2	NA	CASFLQGALSGELFF	TGTGCCAGCTTCTTGCAGGGGGCGTTATCCGGGGAGCTGTTTTTT
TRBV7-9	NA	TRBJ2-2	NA	CASSFTGSSVGGELFF	TGTGCCAGCAGCTTTACAGGGAGTAGCGTCGGCGGGGAGCTGTTTTTT
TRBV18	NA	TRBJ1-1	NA	CASRGANTEAFF	TGTGCCAGCCGGGGGGCGAACACTGAAGCTTTCTTT
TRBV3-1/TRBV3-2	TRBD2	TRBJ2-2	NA	CASSQAYGRAVTGELFF	TGTGCCAGCAGCCAAGCTTACGGGAGGGCCGTCACCGGGGAGCTGTTTTTT
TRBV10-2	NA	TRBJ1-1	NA	CASSDQVSEAFF	TGCGCCAGCAGCGACCAGGTGTCTGAAGCTTTCTTT
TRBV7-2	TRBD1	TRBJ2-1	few	CASSFGTGGWGEQFF	TGTGCCAGCAGCTTCGGGACAGGGGGCTGGGGTGAGCAGTTCTTC
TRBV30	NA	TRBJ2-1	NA	CAWSGDNGGEQFF	TGTGCCTGGAGTGGGGACAATGGGGGTGAGCAGTTCTTC
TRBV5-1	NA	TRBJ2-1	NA	CASRQGYYNEQFF	TGCGCCAGCAGGCAGGGATACTACAATGAGCAGTTCTTC
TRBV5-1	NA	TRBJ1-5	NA	CASSLGPGSNQPQHF	TGCGCCAGCAGCTTGGGGCCAGGAAGCAATCAGCCCCAGCATTTT
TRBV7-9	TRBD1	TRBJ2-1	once	CASSSLSLGDSQQFF	TGTGCCAGCAGCTCCTTAAGCTTGGGGGACAGCCAGCAGTTCTTC
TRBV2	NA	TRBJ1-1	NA	CASSEIGAEAFF	TGTGCCAGCAGTGAAATCGGGGCTGAAGCTTTCTTT
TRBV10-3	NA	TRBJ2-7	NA	CAISVEGYEQYF	TGTGCCATCAGTGTGGAGGGCTACGAGCAGTACTTC
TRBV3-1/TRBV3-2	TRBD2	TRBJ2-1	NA	CASSPMTSGGEQFF	TGTGCCAGCAGCCCGATGACTAGCGGGGGGGAGCAGTTCTTC
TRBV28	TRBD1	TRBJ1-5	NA	CASSLPGQSLPQHF	TGTGCCAGCAGTTTACCGGGACAGAGTTTGCCCCAGCATTTT
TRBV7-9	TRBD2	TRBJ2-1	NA	CASSLGSGRGINEQFF	TGTGCCAGCAGCTTGGGAAGCGGGAGGGGTATCAATGAGCAGTTCTTC
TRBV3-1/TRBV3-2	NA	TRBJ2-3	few	CASSPGSDTQYF	TGTGCCAGCAGTCCAGGGTCAGATACGCAGTATTTT
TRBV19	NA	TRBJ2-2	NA	CASTNKGVNTGELFF	TGTGCCAGTACCAATAAGGGGGTTAACACCGGGGAGCTGTTTTTT
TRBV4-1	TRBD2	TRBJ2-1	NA	CASSRAGPPNEQFF	TGCGCCAGCAGTCGAGCGGGACCCCCCAATGAGCAGTTCTTC
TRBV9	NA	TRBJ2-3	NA	CASSLSSADTQYF	TGTGCCAGCAGCCTATCTAGCGCAGATACGCAGTATTTT
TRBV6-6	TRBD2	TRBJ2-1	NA	CATPPVVRELRNEQFF	TGTGCCACCCCCCCCGTGGTGCGGGAGTTGAGGAATGAGCAGTTCTTC
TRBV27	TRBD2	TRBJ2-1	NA	CASSFLTSGSYNEQFF	TGTGCCAGCAGTTTCCTGACTAGCGGGTCCTACAATGAGCAGTTCTTC
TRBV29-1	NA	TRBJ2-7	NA	CSVGQTYEQYF	TGCAGCGTTGGCCAGACCTACGAGCAGTACTTC
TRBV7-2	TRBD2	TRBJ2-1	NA	CASSPPGLGLNEQFF	TGTGCCAGCAGCCCGCCGGGACTAGGTCTTAATGAGCAGTTCTTC
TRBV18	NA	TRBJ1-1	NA	CASSPPGVTEAFF	TGTGCCAGCTCACCACCAGGGGTGACTGAAGCTTTCTTT
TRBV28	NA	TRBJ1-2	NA	CASGGNQYWSGYTF	TGTGCCAGCGGCGGGAATCAGTACTGGAGTGGCTACACCTTC
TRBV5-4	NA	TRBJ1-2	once	CASSPRGGDPYGYTF	TGTGCCAGCAGCCCCCGAGGAGGAGACCCCTATGGCTACACCTTC
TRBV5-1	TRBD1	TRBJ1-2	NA	CASSGGQGAEGYTF	TGCGCCAGCAGCGGGGGACAGGGGGCTGAAGGCTACACCTTC
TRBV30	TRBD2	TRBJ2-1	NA	CAWSVYPTSGNENEQFF	TGTGCCTGGAGTGTATACCCCACTAGCGGGAACGAGAATGAGCAGTTCTTC